This TCR beta chain was recorded in a study of blood T cell repertoires in COVID-19. This clone was detected only once. Germline CDR1 is SGDLS and CDR2 is YYNGEE. The CDR3 length is 15 residues. Trimming left V 0 bases short and J 0 bases short, with 9 bases between. The method was immunoSEQ multiplex PCR; TCRdb's version includes in-frame clones alone and lacks a portion of them. Of around 21,000 clones listed, roughly 80% are singletons. The sequencing input was peripheral blood. V usage is TRBV9 and J usage is TRBJ1-2, with a weak D call TRBD1 (5 bases). The sequence was obtained from a man aged 40-49 years with acute or convalescent COVID-19. CDR3 amino acids: CASSVASQANYGYTF. CDR3 nucleotides: TGTGCCAGCAGCGTAGCCTCACAGGCTAACTATGGCTACACCTTC.